This T cell receptor beta chain was captured in a study of T cell responses to AZD1222 COVID-19 vaccine (dated by TCRdb to the early 2020s). For context, the study as a whole: AZD1222 recipients whose second dose came at about 4 weeks and those whose second dose came at about 12 weeks were combined into one group, since spike-specific TCR depth and breadth did not differ between the two schedules. Trial participants were enrolled by age into subgroups of 18-55, 56-69 and 70-plus years, and about 150, 27 and 61 TCR-sequenced participants, respectively, were included in these subgroups. TCR sequencing was performed for approximately 240 trial participants, of whom about 200 were given two doses of AZD1222 and 26 were given two doses of MenACWY control vaccine. General findings and caveats noted by the study authors: The whole spike protein was spanned by vaccine-associated CD4 TCRs, and dominant responses were seen in regions 160-218 and 743-854. Only 5 to 7 AZD1222 recipients were SARS-CoV-2 seropositive at baseline, limiting conclusions about previously exposed vaccinees. After two AZD1222 doses, both the breadth and the depth of spike-specific TCRs were significantly higher than at day 0 and than in MenACWY recipients. Nearly half of unique spike-specific TCRs reportedly recognized epitopes outside regions mutated in the B.1.351 and B.1.1.7 variants. In the small 56-69-year group, the increase in depth fell short of significance, most likely because of low power. Because no day 14 peak-response samples were available, the repertoires could be characterized only after the peak T cell response. Most participants were white British and females outnumbered males, and the authors suggested that clonal diversity may have been underestimated.

The CDR3 regions of human TCRbeta chains were subjected to immunosequencing. In the source study's methods: TCRs in the repertoires were compared against a reference library of SARS-CoV-2-specific TCRs that had been generated with the MIRA antigen-specificity platform. Breadth was defined as the fraction of unique TCRs that were SARS-CoV-2-associated, and depth was defined as the fraction of total T cells that were SARS-CoV-2-associated. Using the MIRA data, each spike-specific TCR was assigned both to the spike region to which the TCR was reactive and to a CD4 or CD8 class. Log10-transformed breadth and depth values were compared by one-way ANOVA with Sidak's multiple comparisons tests. TCRdb provides this immuneACCESS table in a form limited to in-frame rearrangements. Some clones are lacking; in checked studies, under half of them reflect an unresolved V gene, and why the rest are absent is not known. V, J and clone size reflect that table, while D and trimming were determined from the DNA. In all, the sample holds 68,000 or so clones, and approximately 91% of those were seen once. Of the sample, roughly 8.3% falls within the top ten clones.

The time point label corresponds to: baseline before first vaccination. Vaccinee samples were obtained from the UK trials COV001 and COV002, which included a single-blind randomized controlled phase 2/3 trial of AZD1222 (ChAdOx1 nCoV-19) in healthy adults. Trial participant PBMC samples were collected at day 0 and day 28 after the second dose for TCRbeta chain sequencing. Sequences MDHEN (CDR1) and SYDVKM (CDR2) are obtained from the germline V gene. The CDR3 holds 14 amino acids from the cysteine to the phenylalanine. Of all the DNA, just the CDR3 is kept, 42 bases in frame from base 1. V loses 7 bases at its end and J loses 8 bases; junction bases beyond the gene matches: 13. Concerning this clone: The specificity of this receptor is unknown. Qualities for individual bases were not recorded, and no much larger clone is one base off.

This sample comprised peripheral blood, obtained on day 0 of AZD1222 vaccination. Recombination linked TRBV28 to TRBJ1-2; a stretch of 7 junction bases matches TRBD1. The receptor was isolated from an adult in good health. The CDR3 protein is CASKLPRGLGGYTF. The base sequence is TGTGCCAGCAAACTACCCAGGGGGTTGGGAGGCTACACCTTC.